These 14 T cell receptor beta chains were sequenced from one sample in a study of response to subunit inactivated influenza vaccine. TCRdb re-called the RT-PCR reads through MiXCR, storing one row per CDR3 protein. The data hold 650,000 or so distinct CDR3 sequences, with about 14% observed a single time. Sequencing was performed on PBMCs from blood, taken less than 15 days before vaccination. Every receptor here comes from a man aged 50 or older who received an inactivated influenza vaccine.

The gene calls are TRBV12-3 or TRBV12-4 and TRBJ1-1, with 8 positions matching TRBD1. This CDR3 is built from 15 residues. Unmatched junction bases numbered 10, after V lost 6 bases and J lost 4 bases. The CDR3 coding sequence is TGTGCCAGCAGCAAGACAGGGGCGCTTGGCACTGAAGCTTTCTTT. Its translation is CASSKTGALGTEAFF.

V usage is TRBV5-1 and J usage is TRBJ2-5; D possibly uses TRBD1 or TRBD2 (5 bases each). Germline-derived CDR1 and CDR2 are SGHRS and YFSETQ. The CDR3 consists of 14 residues. The V end was cut by 4 bases, the J end by 7 bases, with 17 bases between. CDR3 in DNA: TGCGCCAGCAGCCACGAGGGAAACACAGGGACCCAGTACTTC. As protein: CASSHEGNTGTQYF.

This clonotype has at least ten counts. This chain uses TRBV5-1 with TRBJ1-6; tentatively, D is TRBD1 (6 bases). Looked up from germline, CDR1 is SGHRS and CDR2 is YFSETQ. Deletions cut 3 bases from V and 9 bases from J, with 13 bases between. The CDR3 totals 14 residues. CDR3: CASSWTDGSSPLHF. CDR3 DNA sequence: TGCGCCAGCAGCTGGACAGATGGGAGTTCACCCCTCCACTTT.

The rearrangement joins TRBV29-1 to TRBJ2-7; 7 nucleotides line up with TRBD1. The germline V gene has CDR1 SQVTM and CDR2 ANQGSEA. The J segment lost 2 bases and the V segment lost 4 bases, leaving 2 bases of the junction unmatched. This CDR3 region has 12 residues. DNA for the CDR3: TGCAGCGTTGGGGGACAGACCTACGAGCAGTACTTC. Residues: CSVGGQTYEQYF.

V usage is TRBV4-1 and J usage is TRBJ1-2, with D possibly being TRBD1 (5 bases). In germline, CDR1 is MGHRA, CDR2 YSYEKL. V lost 0 bases, J lost 1 base, and 12 bases lay in between. The CDR3 contains 16 residues. The CDR3 bases are TGCGCCAGCAGCCAAGATCTTCAGGGTTATAACTATGGCTACACCTTC. Translation gives CASSQDLQGYNYGYTF.

This clonotype was seen ten or more times. V and J are TRBV4-1 and TRBJ2-3, with 10 bases fitting TRBD2. V lost 6 bases, J lost 4 bases, and 7 bases stayed unmatched. There are 15 residues in the CDR3. Germline lookup yields CDR1 MGHRA and CDR2 YSYEKL. This CDR3 reads CASRSSGGLSDTQYF. DNA of the CDR3: TGCGCCAGCAGATCTAGCGGGGGATTGTCAGATACGCAGTATTTT.

This clonotype was counted ten times or more. The genes are TRBV4-1 and TRBJ1-4; maybe TRBD1 (5 bases). Germline CDR1 is MGHRA and CDR2 is YSYEKL. V lost 0 bases and J 11 bases, leaving 13 bases between the germline ends. The CDR3 spans 14 residues. Written as DNA, the CDR3 is TGCGCCAGCAGCCAAGACAGGGATAGGGCGAAACTGTTTTTT. Its protein is CASSQDRDRAKLFF.

The chain has TRBV5-1 and TRBJ2-3, with TRBD2 as a possible D gene (6 bases). V was clipped by 2 bases and J by 0 bases, with 10 bases between them. The CDR3 totals 15 residues. The V gene's germline CDR1 is SGHRS and CDR2 YFSETQ. DNA for the CDR3: TGCGCCAGCAGCTTCCGGGGGAGTAGCACAGATACGCAGTATTTT. Translation gives CASSFRGSSTDTQYF.

This sequence joins TRBV20-1 and TRBJ2-1; 9 bases are shared with TRBD2. V shed 3 bases and J 7 bases; nucleotides not matched to a gene: 7. The germline V gene has CDR1 DFQATT and CDR2 SNEGSKA (reference sequence). The CDR3 is 14 amino acids. The CDR3 DNA follows: TGCAGTGCTAGTGCGGGGGGGCCTGGGAATGAGCAGTTCTTC. It specifies CSASAGGPGNEQFF.

This clonotype was detected many times. The chain combines TRBV4-1 with TRBJ2-7; D might be TRBD2 (6 bases). The CDR3 consists of 15 residues. V shed 5 bases and J shed 1 base, with 15 bases lying between them. Germline CDR1 reads MGHRA; CDR2 reads YSYEKL. The CDR3 spells CASSGKLGGSYEQYF. In DNA form, the CDR3 reads TGCGCCAGCAGCGGAAAGCTTGGGGGGTCCTACGAGCAGTACTTC.

This clonotype was counted at least ten times. This chain's CDR3 is CASSSTPGGDTQYF. The DNA of the CDR3 is TGCGCCAGCAGCTCGACACCCGGGGGGGATACGCAGTATTTT. The gene calls are TRBV5-1 and TRBJ2-3; 7 nucleotides agree with TRBD2. The germline V gene has CDR1 SGHRS and CDR2 YFSETQ. The CDR3 is 14 amino acids. Trimming cost V 3 bases and J 6 bases; bases outside gene matches: 7.

For this clonotype: One end of the junction is discordant with germline, which a read error may explain. This chain joins TRBV4-2 and TRBJ2-3, with D possibly matching TRBD2 (5 bases). The CDR3 is 13 amino acids. Germline V gene data show CDR1 as LGHNA and CDR2 as YNFKEQ. The CDR3: CASSQDVKRFPNF. The CDR3 bases are TGTGCCAGCAGCCAAGATGTGAAGCGGTTTCCGAATTTT.

The chain carries TRBV7-9 and TRBJ1-1, with a weak D call TRBD1 (6 bases). CDR3 length: 15 amino acids. Germline V lookup: CDR1 SEHNR, CDR2 FQNEAQ (reference sequence). The ends were cut back, 3 bases at V and 6 bases at J, with 17 bases in the middle. DNA for the CDR3: TGTGCCAGCAGCTTTCGTGATGGGGAGGGGGCTGAAGCTTTCTTT. Its translation is CASSFRDGEGAEAFF.

The genes are TRBV10-3 and TRBJ2-3; D may be TRBD2 (6 bases). The CDR3 sequence is 13 residues long. Trimming stripped 6 bases from V and 0 bases from J, with 7 bases between. CDR1 and CDR2 from the germline V gene are ENHRY and SYGVKD. The CDR3 sequence is CAIRRESTDTQYF. CDR3 DNA sequence: TGTGCCATCAGGCGGGAAAGCACAGATACGCAGTATTTT.